This T cell receptor beta chain was sequenced for a study of blood T cells in healthy people across ages. This CDR3 is built from 16 residues. Trimming removed 0 bases from V and 0 bases from J, with 15 bases in between. The germline CDR1 and CDR2 sequences are DFQATT and SNEGSKA (reference sequence). A second about 7 to 12 cycle PCR used barcoded and J-beta primers. Each CDR3 protein is one row after TCRdb ran MiXCR on the 5' RACE reads. This sample has some 560,000 distinct CDR3 sequences; approximately 26% occur once, and the top ten carry under 4.5%. A further study also used this sample, focusing on T cells of mothers and their children.

The clonotype comes from a boy younger than 10 in good health. Sample: blood. The chain recombines TRBV20-1 with TRBJ2-7; the D gene is possibly TRBD1 (5 bases). The CDR3 nucleotides read TGCAGTGCTAGAGATGCCCAGCAGGGTAACTCCTACGAGCAGTACTTC. Its translation: CSARDAQQGNSYEQYF.